The subject of this entry is one TCR beta chain. The source of the sample is a study of cytomegalovirus exposure and HLA in healthy donors. Sequenced by immunoSEQ multiplex PCR; TCRdb stores in-frame clones only, minus some. The profile shows about 140,000 clones, 84% of them singletons. V was shortened by 7 bases and J by 4 bases, with 11 bases between the two germline ends. The germline V gene has CDR1 SGHNT and CDR2 YENEEA. The CDR3 totals 13 residues. The receptor comes from a woman in her twenties or thirties in good health and CMV-seronegative. The rearrangement joins TRBV11-3 to TRBJ2-1; D might be TRBD2 (7 bases). Source material: PBMCs. The CDR3 DNA reads TGTGCCAGCAAGAGGGGGGGATACAATGAGCAGTTCTTC. This codes for CASKRGGYNEQFF.